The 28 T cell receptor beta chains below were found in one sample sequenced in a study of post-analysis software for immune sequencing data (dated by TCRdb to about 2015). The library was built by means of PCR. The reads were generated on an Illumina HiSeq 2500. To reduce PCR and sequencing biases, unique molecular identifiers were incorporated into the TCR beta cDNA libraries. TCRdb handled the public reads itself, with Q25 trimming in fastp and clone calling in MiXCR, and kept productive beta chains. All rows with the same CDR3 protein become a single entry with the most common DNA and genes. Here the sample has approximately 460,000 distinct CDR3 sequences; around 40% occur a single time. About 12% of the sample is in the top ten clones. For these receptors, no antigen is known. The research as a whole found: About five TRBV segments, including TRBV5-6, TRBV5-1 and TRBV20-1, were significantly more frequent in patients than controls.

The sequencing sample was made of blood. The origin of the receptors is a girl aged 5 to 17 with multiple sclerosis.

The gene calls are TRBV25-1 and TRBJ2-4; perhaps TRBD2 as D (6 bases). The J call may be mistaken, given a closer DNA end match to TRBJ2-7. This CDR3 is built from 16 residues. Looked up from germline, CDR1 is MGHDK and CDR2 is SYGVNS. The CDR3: CASSEYSASATYEQYF. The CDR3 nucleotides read TGTGCCAGCAGTGAATACTCCGCTAGCGCCACCTACGAGCAGTACTTC.

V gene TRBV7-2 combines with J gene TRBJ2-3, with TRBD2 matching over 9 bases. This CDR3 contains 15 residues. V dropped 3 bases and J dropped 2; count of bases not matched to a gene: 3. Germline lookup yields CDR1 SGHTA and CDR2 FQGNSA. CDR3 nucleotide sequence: TGTGCCAGCAGCTTGCCTAGCGGGATCACAGATACGCAGTATTTT. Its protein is CASSLPSGITDTQYF.

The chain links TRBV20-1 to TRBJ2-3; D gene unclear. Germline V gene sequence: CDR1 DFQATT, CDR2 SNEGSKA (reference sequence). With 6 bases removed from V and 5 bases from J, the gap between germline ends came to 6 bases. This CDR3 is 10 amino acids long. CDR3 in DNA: TGCAGTGCCCTAGTAGATACGCAGTATTTT. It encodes CSALVDTQYF.

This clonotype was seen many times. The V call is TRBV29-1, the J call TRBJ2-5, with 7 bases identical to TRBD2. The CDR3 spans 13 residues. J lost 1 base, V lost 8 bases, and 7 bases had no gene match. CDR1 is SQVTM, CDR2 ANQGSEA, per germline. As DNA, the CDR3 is TGCAGCAAAAGCGGGGCGTCCCAAGAGACCCAGTACTTC. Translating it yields CSKSGASQETQYF.

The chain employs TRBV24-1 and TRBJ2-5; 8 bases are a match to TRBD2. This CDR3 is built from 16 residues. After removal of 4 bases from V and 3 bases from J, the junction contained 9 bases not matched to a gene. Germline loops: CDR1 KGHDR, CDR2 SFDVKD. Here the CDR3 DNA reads TGTGCCACCAGTGAACCCAGGACTAGCATCAAAGAGACCCAGTACTTC. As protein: CATSEPRTSIKETQYF.

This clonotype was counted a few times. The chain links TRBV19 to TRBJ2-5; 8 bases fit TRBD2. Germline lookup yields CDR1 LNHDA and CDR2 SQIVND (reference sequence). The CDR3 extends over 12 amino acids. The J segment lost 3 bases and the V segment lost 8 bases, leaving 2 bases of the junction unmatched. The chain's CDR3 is CASRAGEETQYF. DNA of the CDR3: TGTGCCAGTCGAGCGGGAGAAGAGACCCAGTACTTC.

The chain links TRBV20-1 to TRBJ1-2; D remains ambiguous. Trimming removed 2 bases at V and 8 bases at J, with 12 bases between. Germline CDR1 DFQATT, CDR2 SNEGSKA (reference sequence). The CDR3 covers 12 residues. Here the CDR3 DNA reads TGCAGTGCTAGATACTCGTTGGGGGGCTACACCTTC. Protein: CSARYSLGGYTF.

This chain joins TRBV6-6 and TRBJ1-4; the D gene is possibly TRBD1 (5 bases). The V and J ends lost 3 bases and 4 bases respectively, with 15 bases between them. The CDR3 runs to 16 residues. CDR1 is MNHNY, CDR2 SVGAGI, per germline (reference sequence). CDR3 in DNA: TGTGCCAGCAGTTATCCTGGGACGAACCTTAATGAAAAACTGTTTTTT. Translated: CASSYPGTNLNEKLFF.

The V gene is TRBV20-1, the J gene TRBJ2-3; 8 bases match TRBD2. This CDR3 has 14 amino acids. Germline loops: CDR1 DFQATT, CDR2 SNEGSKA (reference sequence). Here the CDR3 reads CNTKLARGADTQYF. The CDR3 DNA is TGCAACACCAAACTAGCGCGGGGGGCAGATACGCAGTATTTT.

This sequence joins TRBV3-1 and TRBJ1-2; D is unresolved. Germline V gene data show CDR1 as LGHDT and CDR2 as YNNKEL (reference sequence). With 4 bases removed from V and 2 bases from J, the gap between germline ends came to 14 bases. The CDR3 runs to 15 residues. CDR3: CASSPSWAANYGYTF. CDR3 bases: TGTGCCAGCAGCCCCTCTTGGGCTGCGAACTATGGCTACACCTTC.

CDR3 loop: CASSLDGGDSYEQYF. For the CDR3, the DNA is TGTGCCAGCAGCTTAGACGGCGGGGATTCCTACGAGCAGTACTTC. The chain uses TRBV7-3 and TRBJ2-7, with D perhaps matching TRBD2 (6 bases). CDR1 and CDR2 from the germline V gene are SGHTA and FQGTGA. The CDR3 has 15 amino acids. V was cut by 2 bases and J by 1 base, with 12 bases left in between.

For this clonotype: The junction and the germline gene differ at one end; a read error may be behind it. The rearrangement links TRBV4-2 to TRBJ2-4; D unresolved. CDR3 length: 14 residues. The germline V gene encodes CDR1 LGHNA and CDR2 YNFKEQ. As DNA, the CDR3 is TGTACCAGCAGCCAAGTTCCTCCGGAAAACATTCAGTACTTC. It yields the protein CTSSQVPPENIQYF.

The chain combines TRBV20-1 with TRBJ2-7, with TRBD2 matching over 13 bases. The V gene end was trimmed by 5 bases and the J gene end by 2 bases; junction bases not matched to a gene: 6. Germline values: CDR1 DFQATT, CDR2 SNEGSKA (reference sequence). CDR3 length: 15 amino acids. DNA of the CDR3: TGCAGTGCTCCAGGACTAGCGGGAGTTGCCTACGAGCAGTACTTC. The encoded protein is CSAPGLAGVAYEQYF.

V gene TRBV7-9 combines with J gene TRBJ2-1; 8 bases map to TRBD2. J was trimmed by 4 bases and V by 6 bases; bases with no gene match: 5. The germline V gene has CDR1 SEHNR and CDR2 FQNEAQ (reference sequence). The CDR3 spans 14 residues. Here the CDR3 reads CASRELAGYNEQFF. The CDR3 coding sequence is TGTGCCAGCAGAGAGTTAGCGGGGTACAATGAGCAGTTCTTC.

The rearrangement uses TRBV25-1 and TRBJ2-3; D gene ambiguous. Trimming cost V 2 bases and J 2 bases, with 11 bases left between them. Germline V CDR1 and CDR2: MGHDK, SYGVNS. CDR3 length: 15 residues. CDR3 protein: CASSEAEQITDTQYF. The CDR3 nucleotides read TGTGCCAGCAGTGAAGCAGAACAGATCACAGATACGCAGTATTTT.

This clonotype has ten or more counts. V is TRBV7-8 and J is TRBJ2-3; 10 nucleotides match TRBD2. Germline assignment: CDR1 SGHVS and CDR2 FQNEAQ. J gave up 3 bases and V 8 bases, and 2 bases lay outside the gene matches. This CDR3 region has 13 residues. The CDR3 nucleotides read TGTGCCAGCTCTAGCGGGAGAACAGATACGCAGTATTTT. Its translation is CASSSGRTDTQYF.

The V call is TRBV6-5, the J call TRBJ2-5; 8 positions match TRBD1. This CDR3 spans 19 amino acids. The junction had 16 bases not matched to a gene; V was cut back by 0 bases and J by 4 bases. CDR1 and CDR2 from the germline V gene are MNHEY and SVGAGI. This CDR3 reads CASSYSTQTGGGRLETQYF. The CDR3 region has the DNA TGTGCCAGCAGTTACTCAACTCAAACAGGGGGTGGCCGACTAGAGACCCAGTACTTC.

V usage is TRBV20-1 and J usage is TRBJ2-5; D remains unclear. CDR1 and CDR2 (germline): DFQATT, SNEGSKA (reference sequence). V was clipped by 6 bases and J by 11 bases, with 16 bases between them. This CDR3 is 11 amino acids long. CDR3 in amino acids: CSALQIYGQYF. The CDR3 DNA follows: TGCAGTGCCCTACAAATCTACGGGCAGTACTTC.

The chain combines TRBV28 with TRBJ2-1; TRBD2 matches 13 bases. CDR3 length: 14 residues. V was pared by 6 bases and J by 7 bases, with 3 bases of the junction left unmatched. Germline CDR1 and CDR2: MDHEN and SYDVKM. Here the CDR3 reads CASSGLAGVNEQFF. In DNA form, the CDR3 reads TGTGCCAGCAGCGGACTAGCGGGAGTTAATGAGCAGTTCTTC.

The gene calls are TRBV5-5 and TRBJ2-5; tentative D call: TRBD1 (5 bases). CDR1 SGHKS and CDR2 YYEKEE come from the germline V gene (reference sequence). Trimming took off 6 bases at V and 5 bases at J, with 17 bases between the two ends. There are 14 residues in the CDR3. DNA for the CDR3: TGTGCCAGCAACGGTCCACAGGCCAGGGAGACCCAGTACTTC. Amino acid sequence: CASNGPQARETQYF.

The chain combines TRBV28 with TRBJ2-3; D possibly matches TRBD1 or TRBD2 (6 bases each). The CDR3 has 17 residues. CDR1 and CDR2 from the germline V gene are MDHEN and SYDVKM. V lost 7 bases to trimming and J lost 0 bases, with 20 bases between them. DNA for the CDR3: TGTGCCAGCACCCGGAGGAGGGGGGCCGCTAGCACAGATACGCAGTATTTT. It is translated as CASTRRRGAASTDTQYF.

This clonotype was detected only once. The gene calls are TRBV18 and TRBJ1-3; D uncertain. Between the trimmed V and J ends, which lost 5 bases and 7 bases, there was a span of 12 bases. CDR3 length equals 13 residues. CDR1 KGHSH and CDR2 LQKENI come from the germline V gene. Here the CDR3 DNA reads TGTGCCAGCTCATCTGCTGCCTCGAACACCATATATTTT. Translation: CASSSAASNTIYF.

The DNA of the CDR3 is TGTGCCAGCAGCTTGAAGCGGGAGTTTCTCAATGAGCAGTTCTTC. Protein sequence: CASSLKREFLNEQFF. This sequence joins TRBV5-5 and TRBJ2-1; 8 nucleotides align to TRBD2. With V trimmed by 1 base and J by 6 bases, 6 bases remained unmatched. Germline CDR1 reads SGHKS; CDR2 reads YYEKEE (reference sequence). The CDR3 is 15 amino acids.

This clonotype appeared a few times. The CDR3 sequence: CASSNQGTNYGYTF. The CDR3 nucleotides are TGTGCCAGCAGCAATCAGGGGACCAACTATGGCTACACCTTC. The rearrangement uses TRBV7-2 and TRBJ1-2; a possible D gene is TRBD1 (6 bases). Trimming cost V 5 bases and J 2 bases, with 12 bases left between them. Germline assignment: CDR1 SGHTA and CDR2 FQGNSA. This CDR3 region has 14 residues.

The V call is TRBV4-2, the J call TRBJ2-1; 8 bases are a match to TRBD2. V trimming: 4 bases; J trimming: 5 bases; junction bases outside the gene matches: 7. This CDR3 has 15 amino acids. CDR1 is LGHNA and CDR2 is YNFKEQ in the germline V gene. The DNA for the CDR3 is TGTGCCAGCAGCCTGGCGCGGGAGGTTAACAATGAGCAGTTCTTC. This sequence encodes CASSLAREVNNEQFF.

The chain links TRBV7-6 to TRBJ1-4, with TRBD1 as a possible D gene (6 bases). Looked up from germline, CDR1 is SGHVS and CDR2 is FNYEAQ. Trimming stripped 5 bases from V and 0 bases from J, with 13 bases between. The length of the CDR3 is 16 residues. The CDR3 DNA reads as TGTGCCAGCAGCCCGACGGACAGTTCAACTAATGAAAAACTGTTTTTT. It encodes CASSPTDSSTNEKLFF.

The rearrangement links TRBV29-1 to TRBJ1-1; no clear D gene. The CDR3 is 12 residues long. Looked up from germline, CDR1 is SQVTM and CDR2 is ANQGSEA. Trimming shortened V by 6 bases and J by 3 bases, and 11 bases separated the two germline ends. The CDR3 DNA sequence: TGCAGCGTGGGCGGGATTTACACTGAAGCTTTCTTT. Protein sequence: CSVGGIYTEAFF.

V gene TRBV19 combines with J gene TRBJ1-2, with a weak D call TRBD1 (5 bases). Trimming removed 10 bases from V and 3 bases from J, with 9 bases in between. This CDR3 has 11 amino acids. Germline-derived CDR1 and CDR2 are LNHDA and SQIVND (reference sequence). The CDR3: CATAGYYGYTF. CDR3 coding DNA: TGTGCCACGGCAGGGTACTATGGCTACACCTTC.